This T cell receptor (beta chain) was sequenced for a study of blood T cells in healthy people across ages. The study isolated at least 6.5 million PBMCs from each sample. Study-wide results and caveats: When set beside aged donors, long-lived donors presented more naive CD4+ cells and higher diversity.

This clonotype occurred many times. Its antigen is still unknown. The V and J ends lost 0 bases and 7 bases respectively, with 11 bases between them. This CDR3 is built from 13 residues. Per the germline V gene, CDR1 is SGHDT and CDR2 is YYEEEE. Primed by a sample-barcoded 5' primer and a J-beta primer mix, a second PCR proceeded for about 6 to 11 cycles. A template-switch adaptor with 12 random nucleotides tagged each cDNA molecule. TCRdb reprocessed the 5' RACE reads with MiXCR, giving one entry per CDR3 protein. The sample yields under 850,000 distinct CDR3 sequences, 35% to 40% seen once. The TCR sequence derives from a man younger than 35 in good health. The sequencing input was blood. The chain joins TRBV5-6 to TRBJ2-7; D might be TRBD1 (5 bases). The CDR3 reads CASSLAGLGEQYF. CDR3 DNA sequence: TGTGCCAGCAGCTTGGCAGGGCTTGGAGAGCAGTACTTC.